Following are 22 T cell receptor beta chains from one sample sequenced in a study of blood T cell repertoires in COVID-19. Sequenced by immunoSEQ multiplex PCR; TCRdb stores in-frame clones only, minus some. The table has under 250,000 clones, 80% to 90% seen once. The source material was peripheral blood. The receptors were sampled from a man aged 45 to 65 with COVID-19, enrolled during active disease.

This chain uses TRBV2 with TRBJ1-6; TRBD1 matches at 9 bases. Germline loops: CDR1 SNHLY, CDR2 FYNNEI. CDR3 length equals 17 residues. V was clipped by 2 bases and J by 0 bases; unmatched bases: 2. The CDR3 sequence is CASSELTGGSYNSPLHF. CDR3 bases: TGTGCCAGCAGTGAATTGACAGGGGGCTCCTATAATTCACCCCTCCACTTT.

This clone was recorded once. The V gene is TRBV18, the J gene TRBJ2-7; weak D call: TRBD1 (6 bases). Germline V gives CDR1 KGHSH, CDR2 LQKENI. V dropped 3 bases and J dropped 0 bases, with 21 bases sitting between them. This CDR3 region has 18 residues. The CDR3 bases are TGTGCCAGCTCACCGCTGATTTTTCAGAGGGGGAGCTCCTACGAGCAGTACTTC. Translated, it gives CASSPLIFQRGSSYEQYF.

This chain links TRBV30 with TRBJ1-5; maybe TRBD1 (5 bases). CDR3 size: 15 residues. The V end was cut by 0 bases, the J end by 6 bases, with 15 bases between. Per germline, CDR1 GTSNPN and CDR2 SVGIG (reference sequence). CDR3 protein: CAWSVGHPLVQPQHF. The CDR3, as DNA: TGTGCCTGGAGTGTAGGACACCCCCTTGTTCAGCCCCAGCATTTT.

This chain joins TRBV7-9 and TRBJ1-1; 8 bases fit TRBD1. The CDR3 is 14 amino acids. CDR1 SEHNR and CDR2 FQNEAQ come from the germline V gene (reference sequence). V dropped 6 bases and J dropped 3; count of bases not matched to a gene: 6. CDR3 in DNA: TGTGCCAGCAGTTCACAGGGGGAAGACACTGAAGCTTTCTTT. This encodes CASSSQGEDTEAFF.

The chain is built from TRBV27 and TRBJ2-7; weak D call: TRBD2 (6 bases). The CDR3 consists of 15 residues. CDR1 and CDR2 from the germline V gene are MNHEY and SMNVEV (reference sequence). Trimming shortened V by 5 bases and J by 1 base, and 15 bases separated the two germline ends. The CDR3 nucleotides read TGTGCCAGCAGTCCCTCGGGACTGCAATCCTACGAGCAGTACTTC. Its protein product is CASSPSGLQSYEQYF.

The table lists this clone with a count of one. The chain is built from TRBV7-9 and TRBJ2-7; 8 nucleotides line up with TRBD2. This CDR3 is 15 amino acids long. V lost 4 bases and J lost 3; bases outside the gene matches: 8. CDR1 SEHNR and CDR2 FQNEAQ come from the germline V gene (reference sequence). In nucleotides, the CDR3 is TGTGCCAGCAGCTACGGGGCGGGGGGCATCTACGAGCAGTACTTC. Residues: CASSYGAGGIYEQYF.

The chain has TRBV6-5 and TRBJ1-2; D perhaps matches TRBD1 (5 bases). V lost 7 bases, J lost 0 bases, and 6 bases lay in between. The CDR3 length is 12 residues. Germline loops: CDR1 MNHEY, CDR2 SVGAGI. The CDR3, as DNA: TGTGCCAGCAAGGGGACTAACTATGGCTACACCTTC. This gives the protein CASKGTNYGYTF.

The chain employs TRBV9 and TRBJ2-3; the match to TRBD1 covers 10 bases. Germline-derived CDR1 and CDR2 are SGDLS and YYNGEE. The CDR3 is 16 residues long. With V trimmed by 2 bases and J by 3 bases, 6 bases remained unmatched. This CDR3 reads CASSVEPGQGTDTQYF. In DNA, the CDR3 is TGTGCCAGCAGCGTGGAACCGGGACAGGGGACAGATACGCAGTATTTT.

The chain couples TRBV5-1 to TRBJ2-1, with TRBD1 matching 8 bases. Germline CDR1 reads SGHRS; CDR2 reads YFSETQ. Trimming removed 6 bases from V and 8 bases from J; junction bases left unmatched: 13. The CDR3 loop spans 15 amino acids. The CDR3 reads CASTTGQGGKDEQFF. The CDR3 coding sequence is TGCGCCAGCACAACTGGACAGGGTGGTAAGGATGAGCAGTTCTTC.

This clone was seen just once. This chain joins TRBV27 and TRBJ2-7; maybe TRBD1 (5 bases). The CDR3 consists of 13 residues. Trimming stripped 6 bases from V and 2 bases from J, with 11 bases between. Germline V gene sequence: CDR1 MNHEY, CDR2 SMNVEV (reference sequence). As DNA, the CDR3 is TGTGCCAGCAGGACAGTCACCACCTACGAGCAGTACTTC. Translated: CASRTVTTYEQYF.

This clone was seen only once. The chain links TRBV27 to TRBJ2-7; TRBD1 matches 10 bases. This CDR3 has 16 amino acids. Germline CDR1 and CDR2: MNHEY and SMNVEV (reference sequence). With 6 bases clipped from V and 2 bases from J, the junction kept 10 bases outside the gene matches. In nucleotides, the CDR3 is TGTGCCAGCAGCCTTAAAGCCGGGACAGGGGCCTACGAGCAGTACTTC. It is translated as CASSLKAGTGAYEQYF.

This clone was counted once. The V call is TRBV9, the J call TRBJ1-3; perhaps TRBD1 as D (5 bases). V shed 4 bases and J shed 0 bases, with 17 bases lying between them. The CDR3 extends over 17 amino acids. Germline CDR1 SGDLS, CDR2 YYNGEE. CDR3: CASSSRQTGLSGNTIYF. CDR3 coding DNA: TGTGCCAGCAGCTCACGACAGACCGGGCTCTCTGGAAACACCATATATTTT.

The CDR3 bases are TGTGCCAGCAGCGTAGCGGGATTGAACACCGGGGAGCTGTTTTTT. Amino acids: CASSVAGLNTGELFF. The rearrangement links TRBV9 to TRBJ2-2; tentatively, D is TRBD2 (5 bases). Germline V gene lookup returns CDR1 SGDLS and CDR2 YYNGEE. This CDR3 comprises 15 residues. Trimming left V 0 bases short and J 1 base short, with 7 bases between.

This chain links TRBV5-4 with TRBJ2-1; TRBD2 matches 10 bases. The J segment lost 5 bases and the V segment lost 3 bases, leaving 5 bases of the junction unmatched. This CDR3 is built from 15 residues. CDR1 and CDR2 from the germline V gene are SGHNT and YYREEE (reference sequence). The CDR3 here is CASSSLAGGNNEQFF. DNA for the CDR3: TGTGCCAGCAGCTCGTTAGCGGGGGGCAACAATGAGCAGTTCTTC.

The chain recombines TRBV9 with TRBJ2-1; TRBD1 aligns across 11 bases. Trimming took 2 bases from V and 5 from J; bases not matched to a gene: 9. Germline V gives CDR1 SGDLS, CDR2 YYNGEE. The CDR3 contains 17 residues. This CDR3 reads CASSVLGGTGGHNEQFF. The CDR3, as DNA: TGTGCCAGCAGCGTTCTTGGAGGGACAGGGGGTCACAATGAGCAGTTCTTC. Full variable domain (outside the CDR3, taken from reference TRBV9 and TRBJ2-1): DSGVTQTPKHLITATGQRVTLRCSPRSGDLSVYWYQQSLDQGLQFLIQYYNGEERAKGNILERFSAQQFPDLHSELNLSSLELGDSALYFCASSVLGGTGGHNEQFFGPGTRLTVL.

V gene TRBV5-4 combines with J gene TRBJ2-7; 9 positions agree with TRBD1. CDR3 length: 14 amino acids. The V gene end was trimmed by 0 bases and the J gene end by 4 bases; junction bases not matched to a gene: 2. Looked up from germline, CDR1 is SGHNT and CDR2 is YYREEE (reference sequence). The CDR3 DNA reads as TGTGCCAGCAGCTTGGGGACAGGGGAGTACGAGCAGTACTTC. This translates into CASSLGTGEYEQYF. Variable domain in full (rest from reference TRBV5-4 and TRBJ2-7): ETGVTQSPTHLIKTRGQQVTLRCSSQSGHNTVSWYQQALGQGPQFIFQYYREEENGRGNFPPRFSGLQFPNYSSELNVNALELDDSALYLCASSLGTGEYEQYFGPGTRLTVT.

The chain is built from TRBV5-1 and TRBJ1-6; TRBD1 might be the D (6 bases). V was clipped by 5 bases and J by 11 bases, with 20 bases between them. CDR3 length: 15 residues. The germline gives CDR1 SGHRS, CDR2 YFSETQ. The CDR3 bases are TGCGCCAGCAGTTTAGCCAGGGGCGAGAGAACACCCCTCCACTTT. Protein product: CASSLARGERTPLHF.

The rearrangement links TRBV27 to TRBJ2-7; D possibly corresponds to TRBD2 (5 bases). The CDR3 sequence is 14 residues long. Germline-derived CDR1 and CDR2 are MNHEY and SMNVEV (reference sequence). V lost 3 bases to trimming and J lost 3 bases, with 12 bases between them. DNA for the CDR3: TGTGCCAGCAGTTTCTTTCCGGGGATCTACGAGCAGTACTTC. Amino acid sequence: CASSFFPGIYEQYF.

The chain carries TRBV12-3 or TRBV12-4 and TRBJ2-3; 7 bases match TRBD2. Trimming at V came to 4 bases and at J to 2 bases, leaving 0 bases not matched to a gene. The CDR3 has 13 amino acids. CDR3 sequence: CASSWDYTDTQYF. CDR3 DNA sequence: TGTGCCAGCAGTTGGGACTACACAGATACGCAGTATTTT.

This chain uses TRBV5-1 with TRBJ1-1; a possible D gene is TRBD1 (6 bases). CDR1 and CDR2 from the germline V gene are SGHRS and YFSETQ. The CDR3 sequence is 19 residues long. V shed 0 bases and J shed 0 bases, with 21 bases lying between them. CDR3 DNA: TGCGCCAGCAGCTTGGCCTTAGGAGGCAGGGCAGGGGTGAACACTGAAGCTTTCTTT. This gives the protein CASSLALGGRAGVNTEAFF.

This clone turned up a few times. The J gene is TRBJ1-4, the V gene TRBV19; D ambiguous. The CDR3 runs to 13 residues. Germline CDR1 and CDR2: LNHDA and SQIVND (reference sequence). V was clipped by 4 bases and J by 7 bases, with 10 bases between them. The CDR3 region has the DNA TGTGCCAGTAGTAAAGGAGTTGGTGAAAAACTGTTTTTT. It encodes CASSKGVGEKLFF.

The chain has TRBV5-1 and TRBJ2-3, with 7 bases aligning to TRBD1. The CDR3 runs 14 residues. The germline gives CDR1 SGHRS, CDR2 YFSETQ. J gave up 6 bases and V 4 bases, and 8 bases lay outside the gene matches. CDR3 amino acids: CASSPQDRRDTQYF. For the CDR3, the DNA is TGCGCCAGCAGCCCCCAGGACAGGAGGGATACGCAGTATTTT. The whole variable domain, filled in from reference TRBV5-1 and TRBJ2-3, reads KAGVTQTPRYLIKTRGQQVTLSCSPISGHRSVSWYQQTPGQGLQFLFEYFSETQRNKGNFPGRFSGRQFSNSRSEMNVSTLELGDSALYLCASSPQDRRDTQYFGPGTRLTVL.